This T cell receptor beta chain was documented in a study of tumor-infiltrating lymphocytes in oesophageal squamous cell carcinoma. This CDR3 has 15 amino acids. The germline V gene encodes CDR1 SGHVS and CDR2 FNYEAQ. Concerning this clonotype: The junction shows a germline mismatch at one end, possibly a read error.

MiXCR, applied by TCRdb to the PCR reads, yields one record per CDR3 protein. This table holds thousands of distinct CDR3 sequences, over 12% found once. Sequencing was done on a sample of normal esophageal tissue next to the tumor. The rearrangement joins TRBV7-6 to TRBJ1-6; TRBD1 might be the D (5 bases). The TCR originated in a male donor with esophageal squamous cell carcinoma. The CDR3 DNA reads TGTGCCAGCAGCCCGATCCCGGGGGAGGCCTACGTGCAGTACTTT. The encoded protein is CASSPIPGEAYVQYF.